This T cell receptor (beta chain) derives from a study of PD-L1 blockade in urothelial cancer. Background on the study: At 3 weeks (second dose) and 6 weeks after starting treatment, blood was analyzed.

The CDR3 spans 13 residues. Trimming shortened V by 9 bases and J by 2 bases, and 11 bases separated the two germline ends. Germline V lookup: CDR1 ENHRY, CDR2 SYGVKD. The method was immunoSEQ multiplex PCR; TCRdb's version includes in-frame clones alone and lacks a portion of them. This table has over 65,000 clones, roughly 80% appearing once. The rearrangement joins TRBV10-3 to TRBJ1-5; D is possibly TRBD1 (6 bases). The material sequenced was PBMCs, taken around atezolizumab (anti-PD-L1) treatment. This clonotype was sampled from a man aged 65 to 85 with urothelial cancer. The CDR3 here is CAIRTDRNQPQHF. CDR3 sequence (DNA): TGTGCCATAAGGACAGACCGCAATCAGCCCCAGCATTTT.